The 26 T cell receptor beta chains below come from one sample, sequenced in a study of regulatory T cells in long-lasting Graves disease. The time point was: newly diagnosed GD, antithyroid drugs for less than 3 months. PBMC-derived RNA was used for the TCR library. CDR3-region Arm-PCR and iRepertoire HTBI primers produced the TCR beta libraries. TCRdb fed the multiplex PCR reads into MiXCR, producing one record per CDR3 protein. The top ten hold approximately 15% of the sample, which has over 200,000 distinct CDR3 sequences, about 17% seen once. These data also featured in a second study, about T cells in Graves' hyperthyroidism and ophthalmopathy.

The sequenced sample was peripheral blood mononuclear cells (PBMCs), obtained at new diagnosis, from a patient treated with antithyroid drugs. The source of these receptors is a woman in her 30s with Graves disease.

This clonotype has ten or more counts. The chain joins TRBV7-2 to TRBJ1-6, with D tentatively TRBD1 (5 bases). V lost 5 bases to trimming and J lost 8 bases, with 13 bases between them. The germline CDR1 and CDR2 sequences are SGHTA and FQGNSA. The CDR3 runs to 14 residues. The CDR3: CASSLTGGDSPLHF. In DNA form, the CDR3 reads TGTGCCAGCAGCCTCACAGGTGGGGATTCACCCCTCCACTTT.

This clonotype was recorded many times. The chain joins TRBV18 to TRBJ1-1; D is unresolved. CDR3 size: 13 residues. The V and J ends lost 8 bases and 2 bases respectively, with 12 bases between them. Germline CDR1 is KGHSH and CDR2 is LQKENI. The CDR3 sequence: CASSPQGNTEAFF. CDR3 DNA: TGTGCCAGCAGCCCTCAAGGAAACACTGAAGCTTTCTTT. Together with reference TRBV18 and TRBJ1-1, the CDR3 gives the full variable domain: NAGVMQNPRHLVRRRGQEARLRCSPMKGHSHVYWYRQLPEEGLKFMVYLQKENIIDESGMPKERFSAEFPKEGPSILRIQQVVRGDSAAYFCASSPQGNTEAFFGQGTRLTVV.

At least ten counts were recorded for this clonotype. The chain employs TRBV6-5 and TRBJ1-6, with TRBD1 matching 11 bases. Trimming cost V 2 bases and J 9 bases; bases outside gene matches: 0. The CDR3 contains 14 residues. CDR1 and CDR2 from the germline V gene are MNHEY and SVGAGI. CDR3 sequence (DNA): TGTGCCAGCAGTTACGGGACAGGGGGTTCACCCCTCCACTTT. This encodes CASSYGTGGSPLHF.

This clonotype was detected many times. The genes are TRBV25-1 and TRBJ1-1; no clear D gene. Germline V gives CDR1 MGHDK, CDR2 SYGVNS. This CDR3 region has 15 residues. V lost 1 base and J 0 bases, leaving 9 bases between the germline ends. CDR3 sequence: CASSEFGVMNTEAFF. The CDR3 DNA sequence: TGTGCCAGCAGTGAATTCGGGGTCATGAACACTGAAGCTTTCTTT.

This clonotype was recorded many times. The chain couples TRBV7-2 to TRBJ1-1, with D uncertain. The CDR3 loop spans 14 amino acids. Between the trimmed V and J ends, which lost 9 bases and 1 base, there was a span of 15 bases. The germline V gene encodes CDR1 SGHTA and CDR2 FQGNSA. CDR3 residues: CASSWRGPNTEAFF. CDR3 sequence (DNA): TGTGCCAGTAGTTGGCGCGGTCCGAACACTGAAGCTTTCTTT.

This clonotype has more than one count but fewer than ten. The chain couples TRBV5-1 to TRBJ1-2; D possibly corresponds to TRBD1 (6 bases). This CDR3 is 13 amino acids long. Germline assignment: CDR1 SGHRS and CDR2 YFSETQ. V was cut by 4 bases and J by 7 bases, with 14 bases left in between. CDR3 coding DNA: TGCGCCAGCAGCAGCAGGGGTGGGGCTGGCTACACCTTC. It encodes CASSSRGGAGYTF.

This clonotype was seen repeatedly, ten times or more. This chain joins TRBV3-1 and TRBJ2-5; D is possibly TRBD2 (5 bases). From germline, CDR1 is LGHDT and CDR2 YNNKEL (reference sequence). V was shortened by 7 bases and J by 7 bases, with 19 bases between the two germline ends. The CDR3 contains 14 residues. As DNA, the CDR3 is TGTGCCAGCACCGACCTCGGGGAGCCGGCGACCCAGTACTTC. It translates to CASTDLGEPATQYF.

This clonotype was found a few times. The chain employs TRBV20-1 and TRBJ1-5; D call uncertain. The V gene lost 5 bases and the J gene lost 7 bases, with 12 bases spanning the gap. This CDR3 spans 12 amino acids. Germline assignment: CDR1 DFQATT and CDR2 SNEGSKA (reference sequence). CDR3: CSAASGEQPQHF. The CDR3 bases are TGCAGTGCTGCCTCCGGGGAGCAGCCCCAGCATTTT.

This clonotype was found a few times. The J gene is TRBJ1-4, the V gene TRBV18; D unresolved. Germline V gene data show CDR1 as KGHSH and CDR2 as LQKENI. Trimming took 4 bases from V and 0 from J, leaving 9 bases between them. CDR3 length: 15 residues. CDR3 amino acids: CASSQSAATNEKLFF. DNA of the CDR3: TGTGCCAGCTCACAATCAGCTGCAACTAATGAAAAACTGTTTTTT.

This clonotype was observed many times. V is TRBV5-6 and J is TRBJ1-1; D is unresolved. Trimming took off 0 bases at V and 4 bases at J, with 13 bases between the two ends. This CDR3 contains 15 residues. CDR1 is SGHDT and CDR2 is YYEEEE in the germline V gene. CDR3 sequence reads: CASSLGRRGSTEAFF. As DNA, the CDR3 is TGTGCCAGCAGCTTGGGACGACGGGGAAGCACTGAAGCTTTCTTT.

This clonotype has a count of ten or more. The chain uses TRBV12-3 or TRBV12-4 and TRBJ1-2, with D tentatively TRBD1 (5 bases). V lost 5 bases, J lost 2 bases, and 6 bases lay in between. The CDR3 has 12 amino acids. The CDR3 region is CASSRGNYGYTF. CDR3 nucleotides: TGTGCCAGCAGTCGGGGGAACTATGGCTACACCTTC.

The V call is TRBV5-4, the J call TRBJ2-1; TRBD2 matches at 8 bases. This CDR3 contains 14 residues. Per germline, CDR1 SGHNT and CDR2 YYREEE (reference sequence). Losses at the gene ends were 6 bases for V and 4 bases for J; bases not matched to a gene: 6. The CDR3 here is CASTREALYNEQFF. DNA of the CDR3: TGTGCCAGCACGCGGGAGGCTTTGTACAATGAGCAGTTCTTC.

This clonotype showed up many times. This chain uses TRBV18 with TRBJ2-3; D is unresolved. Germline CDR1 KGHSH, CDR2 LQKENI. V lost 3 bases to trimming and J lost 0 bases, with 7 bases between them. CDR3 length: 14 residues. CDR3 sequence: CASSPESSTDTQYF. DNA of the CDR3: TGTGCCAGCTCACCCGAATCTAGCACAGATACGCAGTATTTT.

In this sample, this clonotype turned up a few times. The chain carries TRBV5-4 and TRBJ2-3; 9 bases map to TRBD2. The CDR3 spans 17 residues. In germline, CDR1 is SGHNT, CDR2 YYREEE (reference sequence). The V and J ends lost 4 bases and 0 bases, in that order; junction bases with no gene match: 9. CDR3 sequence reads: CASSPPSGGSSTDTQYF. In DNA form, the CDR3 reads TGTGCCAGCAGCCCCCCCAGCGGGGGGTCTAGCACAGATACGCAGTATTTT.

V usage is TRBV29-1 and J usage is TRBJ2-3; tentative D call: TRBD2 (6 bases). The germline CDR1 and CDR2 sequences are SQVTM and ANQGSEA. The CDR3 totals 13 residues. The germline V and J ends were trimmed by 0 bases and 4 bases, with 8 bases remaining between them. In DNA, the CDR3 is TGCAGCGTTGAAGATGGGACTTCAGATACGCAGTATTTT. Its translation is CSVEDGTSDTQYF.

This clonotype was seen ten or more times. This chain connects TRBV7-2 to TRBJ1-2, with 7 nucleotides matching TRBD1. Germline CDR1 and CDR2: SGHTA and FQGNSA. This CDR3 region has 16 residues. With 4 bases clipped from V and 6 bases from J, the junction kept 14 bases outside the gene matches. As DNA, the CDR3 is TGTGCCAGCAGCTCAACCGCATCGGACAGGAAGAATGGCTACACCTTC. This encodes CASSSTASDRKNGYTF.

This clonotype was seen a few times. This chain connects TRBV14 to TRBJ2-7; maybe TRBD1 (6 bases). This CDR3 spans 19 amino acids. Trimming cost V 1 base and J 0 bases, with 22 bases left between them. CDR1 is SGHDN and CDR2 is FVKESK in the germline V gene. The DNA of the CDR3 is TGTGCCAGCAGCCAAGGTTTAAAAAAAATCGGGACACGCTCCTACGAGCAGTACTTC. Protein product: CASSQGLKKIGTRSYEQYF.

This clonotype was detected ten times or more. V usage is TRBV9 and J usage is TRBJ1-1; 7 bases align to TRBD1. The length of the CDR3 is 14 residues. Unmatched junction bases numbered 9, after V lost 0 bases and J lost 10 bases. CDR1 and CDR2 from the germline V gene are SGDLS and YYNGEE. CDR3 protein: CASSVADRHQGAFF. The CDR3 nucleotides read TGTGCCAGCAGCGTAGCGGACAGGCACCAGGGAGCTTTCTTT.

This clonotype was seen repeatedly, ten times or more. The gene calls are TRBV19 and TRBJ2-3; D unresolved. V gave up 5 bases and J gave up 2 bases, with 11 bases separating them. The CDR3 extends over 14 amino acids. Germline CDR1 and CDR2: LNHDA and SQIVND (reference sequence). Here the CDR3 DNA reads TGTGCCAGTAGTTTGAGTCGATTCACAGATACGCAGTATTTT. Translating it yields CASSLSRFTDTQYF.

This clonotype was seen many times. The chain carries TRBV19 and TRBJ1-2; D ambiguous. The CDR3 runs 15 residues. Germline CDR1 LNHDA, CDR2 SQIVND (reference sequence). V was trimmed by 1 base and J by 2 bases, leaving 11 bases between them. Here the CDR3 DNA reads TGTGCCAGTAGTATAGTCGCGGGGAACAACTATGGCTACACCTTC. Translating gives CASSIVAGNNYGYTF. Supplemented by reference TRBV19 and TRBJ1-2, the full variable domain reads DGGITQSPKYLFRKEGQNVTLSCEQNLNHDAMYWYRQDPGQGLRLIYYSQIVNDFQKGDIAEGYSVSREKKESFPLTVTSAQKNPTAFYLCASSIVAGNNYGYTFGSGTRLTVV.

This clonotype was seen more than once but under ten times. V is TRBV20-1 and J is TRBJ2-1; D call uncertain. In germline, CDR1 is DFQATT, CDR2 SNEGSKA (reference sequence). The CDR3 spans 12 residues. Trimming removed 3 bases from V and 4 bases from J, with 7 bases in between. The CDR3 coding sequence is TGCAGTGCTAGTTTTGCTTACAATGAGCAGTTCTTC. Its protein product is CSASFAYNEQFF.

The rearrangement uses TRBV20-1 and TRBJ2-1, with D tentatively TRBD2 (5 bases). Germline CDR1 DFQATT, CDR2 SNEGSKA (reference sequence). V dropped 7 bases and J dropped 4 bases, with 11 bases sitting between them. The CDR3 covers 12 residues. Written as DNA, the CDR3 is TGCAGTGGATTAGGAGGATACAATGAGCAGTTCTTC. Its translation is CSGLGGYNEQFF.

This clonotype has at least ten counts. This chain uses TRBV20-1 with TRBJ1-4; a weak D match, TRBD1 (5 bases). Germline assignment: CDR1 DFQATT and CDR2 SNEGSKA (reference sequence). This CDR3 contains 13 residues. Trimming pared 2 bases from V and 5 bases from J, leaving 9 bases between. The CDR3: CSARQGGNEKLFF. CDR3 nucleotides: TGCAGTGCTAGACAGGGTGGCAATGAAAAACTGTTTTTT.

V and J are TRBV3-1 and TRBJ2-3; 9 bases are shared with TRBD2. In germline, CDR1 is LGHDT, CDR2 YNNKEL (reference sequence). The CDR3 totals 16 residues. Germline trimming cut 2 bases from V and 0 bases from J; bases unmatched to any gene: 3. Here the CDR3 DNA reads TGTGCCAGCAGCCAACGGCTAGCGGGGAGCACAGATACGCAGTATTTT. Its protein is CASSQRLAGSTDTQYF.

This clonotype was seen at least ten times. The CDR3 region is CASSVLQGGNTIYF. CDR3 in DNA: TGTGCCAGCAGTGTCTTGCAGGGTGGAAACACCATATATTTT. The V call is TRBV2, the J call TRBJ1-3; weak D call: TRBD1 (5 bases). Trimming left V 4 bases short and J 3 bases short, with 10 bases between. CDR3 size: 14 residues. Germline loops: CDR1 SNHLY, CDR2 FYNNEI. The whole variable domain, remainder taken from reference TRBV2 and TRBJ1-3, is EPEVTQTPSHQVTQMGQEVILRCVPISNHLYFYWYRQILGQKVEFLVSFYNNEISEKSEIFDDQFSVERPDGSNFTLKIRSTKLEDSAMYFCASSVLQGGNTIYFGEGSWLTVV.

This clonotype was counted at least ten times. This chain joins TRBV2 and TRBJ1-5; the D is unclear. CDR1 is SNHLY and CDR2 is FYNNEI in the germline V gene. V was cut by 0 bases and J by 2 bases, with 11 bases left in between. The CDR3 sequence is 16 residues long. The CDR3 reads CASSEAILRGNQPQHF. In DNA form, the CDR3 reads TGTGCCAGCAGTGAAGCTATACTGAGAGGCAATCAGCCCCAGCATTTT.